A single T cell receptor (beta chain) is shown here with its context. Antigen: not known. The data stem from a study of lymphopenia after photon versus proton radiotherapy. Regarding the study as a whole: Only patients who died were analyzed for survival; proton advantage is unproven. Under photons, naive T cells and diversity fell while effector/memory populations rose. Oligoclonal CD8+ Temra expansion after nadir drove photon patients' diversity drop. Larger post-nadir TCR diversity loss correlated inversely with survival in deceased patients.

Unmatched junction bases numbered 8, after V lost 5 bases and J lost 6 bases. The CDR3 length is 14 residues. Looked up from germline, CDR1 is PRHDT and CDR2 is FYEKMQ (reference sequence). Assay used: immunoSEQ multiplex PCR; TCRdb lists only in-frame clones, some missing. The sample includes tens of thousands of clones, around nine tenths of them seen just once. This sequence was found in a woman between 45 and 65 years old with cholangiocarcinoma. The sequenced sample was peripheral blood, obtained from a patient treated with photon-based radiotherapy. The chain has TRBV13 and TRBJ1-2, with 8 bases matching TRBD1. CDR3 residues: CASSRDQGAHGYTF. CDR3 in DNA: TGTGCCAGCAGCCGGGACCAGGGGGCCCATGGCTACACCTTC.